Presented here are 30 T cell receptor beta chains from one specimen sequenced in a study of T cells in Graves' hyperthyroidism and ophthalmopathy. Amplification of TCR beta CDR3 regions used RNA as the template. The study used the HTBI primer set for a first-round RT-PCR of the TCR CDR3. MiXCR was run by TCRdb on the multiplex PCR reads, yielding one entry per CDR3 protein. Here the sample spans 250,000 to 350,000 distinct CDR3 sequences, about 20% being singletons. Sequencing was performed on blood. The receptors originated from a man aged 25 to 40 with Graves' ophthalmopathy.

As to this clonotype: Possible read error: a much larger clone is one base away. This is likely a read error, given that the CDR3 carries no conserved phenylalanine or tryptophan at its end. The chain links TRBV11-2 to TRBJ1-1; D perhaps matches TRBD1 (5 bases). Germline CDR1 and CDR2: SGHAT and FQNNGV. Trimming pared 3 bases from V and 4 bases from J, leaving 9 bases between. The CDR3 is made up of 13 amino acids. CDR3: CASSFSGGTEAFL. CDR3 nucleotide sequence: TGTGCCAGCAGCTTCTCGGGGGGCACTGAAGCTTTCCTT.

At least ten counts were recorded for this clonotype. The chain joins TRBV18 to TRBJ2-3; 7 bases match TRBD2. The CDR3 totals 15 residues. J lost 1 base, V lost 4 bases, and 5 bases had no gene match. Per germline, CDR1 KGHSH and CDR2 LQKENI. CDR3 sequence (DNA): TGTGCCAGCTCACTCCTAGCGGAGGGCACAGATACGCAGTATTTT. Its translation is CASSLLAEGTDTQYF.

This clonotype was observed a single time. This chain uses TRBV12-3 or TRBV12-4 with TRBJ2-5; D uncertain. V lost 6 bases, J lost 2 bases, and 16 bases lay in between. This CDR3 contains 15 residues. As DNA, the CDR3 is TGTGCCAGCAGCCCAGGTAGATCGCAGCAAGAGACCCAGTACTTC. Its translation is CASSPGRSQQETQYF.

This chain joins TRBV27 and TRBJ2-1; 12 nucleotides match TRBD2. Germline trimming cut 5 bases from V and 6 bases from J; bases unmatched to any gene: 8. CDR1 MNHEY and CDR2 SMNVEV come from the germline V gene (reference sequence). CDR3 size: 16 residues. CDR3 sequence: CASSLRTSGAGNEQFF. The CDR3 nucleotides are TGTGCCAGCAGTCTAAGGACTAGCGGGGCAGGCAATGAGCAGTTCTTC.

The V gene is TRBV5-6, the J gene TRBJ2-3; possibly TRBD1 for D (6 bases). Trimming cost V 4 bases and J 6 bases, with 15 bases left between them. Per the germline V gene, CDR1 is SGHDT and CDR2 is YYEEEE. The CDR3 contains 14 residues. This CDR3 reads CASSPGVFGDTQYF. The CDR3 DNA sequence: TGTGCCAGCAGCCCAGGGGTATTTGGGGATACGCAGTATTTT.

The rearrangement uses TRBV12-3 or TRBV12-4 and TRBJ2-7; TRBD1 agrees at 9 bases. This CDR3 is 13 amino acids long. V gave up 6 bases and J gave up 5 bases; unmatched junction bases: 5. The CDR3 nucleotides are TGTGCCAGCAGACCGGGACAGGGTGACGAGCAGTACTTC. It codes for CASRPGQGDEQYF.

The chain carries TRBV5-1 and TRBJ2-1; 12 nucleotides line up with TRBD1. V trimming: 0 bases; J trimming: 4 bases; junction bases outside the gene matches: 5. Germline V gene sequence: CDR1 SGHRS, CDR2 YFSETQ. There are 17 residues in the CDR3. CDR3 DNA sequence: TGCGCCAGCAGCTTGGTGGGACAGGGGGCCTATTACAATGAGCAGTTCTTC. It specifies CASSLVGQGAYYNEQFF.

There are many counts of this clonotype. This chain uses TRBV28 with TRBJ1-1; perhaps TRBD1 as D (5 bases). Deletions cut 6 bases from V and 0 bases from J, with 17 bases between. The CDR3 has 16 residues. Germline CDR1 MDHEN, CDR2 SYDVKM. The CDR3 bases are TGTGCCAGCAGCCCTACAGGTCGGTTCATGAACACTGAAGCTTTCTTT. Translation: CASSPTGRFMNTEAFF.

J is TRBJ2-5 and V is TRBV2, with TRBD1 identical over 10 bases. Trimming took 7 bases from V and 4 from J; bases not matched to a gene: 9. CDR3 size: 15 residues. Germline CDR1 and CDR2: SNHLY and FYNNEI. Here the CDR3 reads CASIPRTGGSETQYF. DNA for the CDR3: TGTGCCAGCATTCCCCGGACAGGGGGATCAGAGACCCAGTACTTC.

This clonotype was found once. The genes are TRBV28 and TRBJ2-1, with D uncertain. Germline CDR1 is MDHEN and CDR2 is SYDVKM. V gave up 3 bases and J gave up 8 bases, with 14 bases separating them. The CDR3 sequence is 14 residues long. CDR3: CASSFRRVFDEQFF. CDR3 in DNA: TGTGCCAGCAGTTTTAGGAGAGTTTTCGATGAGCAGTTCTTC.

On this clonotype: A much larger clone is a single base away; this may be a read error. V is TRBV11-2 and J is TRBJ2-7; possibly TRBD2 for D (5 bases). CDR3 length equals 16 residues. Germline V lookup: CDR1 SGHAT, CDR2 FQNNGV. The CDR3 spells CASSLYYAGSSYEQCF. Written as DNA, the CDR3 is TGTGCCAGCAGCTTATATTACGCGGGCTCCTCCTACGAGCAGTGCTTC.

The chain recombines TRBV4-1 with TRBJ1-2; D is unresolved. The germline V gene has CDR1 MGHRA and CDR2 YSYEKL. Trimming cost V 0 bases and J 8 bases, with 10 bases left between them. The CDR3 contains 13 residues. As DNA, the CDR3 is TGCGCCAGCAGCCAAGATGTGCTGCGCGGCTACACCTTC. It codes for CASSQDVLRGYTF.

There are many counts of this clonotype. The V call is TRBV2, the J call TRBJ1-4, with D maybe TRBD1 (6 bases). V was trimmed by 8 bases and J by 7 bases, leaving 20 bases between them. Germline V gene sequence: CDR1 SNHLY, CDR2 FYNNEI. The CDR3 has 15 amino acids. The chain's CDR3 is CASHRDLGATEKLFF. The CDR3, as DNA: TGTGCCAGCCACAGAGATCTGGGGGCAACTGAAAAACTGTTTTTT.

The rearrangement links TRBV11-2 to TRBJ2-1; 14 bases agree with TRBD2. Losses at the gene ends were 3 bases for V and 7 bases for J; bases not matched to a gene: 2. In germline, CDR1 is SGHAT, CDR2 FQNNGV. The CDR3 runs 15 residues. The CDR3 coding sequence is TGTGCCAGCAGCTTCCGGACTAGCGGGGGGAATGAGCAGTTCTTC. It specifies CASSFRTSGGNEQFF.

Ten or more counts support this clonotype. The CDR3 reads CASRRQGSNSYEQYF. The CDR3 DNA is TGTGCCAGCAGGCGACAGGGTAGTAATTCCTACGAGCAGTACTTC. The chain has TRBV28 and TRBJ2-7, with 7 bases lining up with TRBD1. V gave up 6 bases and J gave up 1 base; unmatched junction bases: 9. This CDR3 comprises 15 residues. Germline CDR1 is MDHEN and CDR2 is SYDVKM.

Many counts were recorded for this clonotype. The V call is TRBV11-3, the J call TRBJ1-1; 10 bases line up with TRBD1. From germline, CDR1 is SGHNT and CDR2 YENEEA. The ends lost 4 bases at V and 10 bases at J; junction bases unmatched: 12. This CDR3 spans 15 amino acids. The CDR3 here is CASSSTGGRGSGAFF. In DNA, the CDR3 is TGTGCCAGCAGCTCGACAGGGGGCCGGGGGTCGGGAGCTTTCTTT. The variable domain in full, with the rest retrieved from reference TRBV11-3 and TRBJ1-1, is EAGVVQSPRYKIIEKKQPVAFWCNPISGHNTLYWYLQNLGQGPELLIRYENEEAVDDSQLPKDRFSAERLKGVDSTLKIQPAELGDSAVYLCASSSTGGRGSGAFFGQGTRLTVV.

This clonotype has more than one count but fewer than ten. The chain is built from TRBV3-1 and TRBJ2-5, with D perhaps matching TRBD1 or TRBD2 (5 bases each). Germline V lookup: CDR1 LGHDT, CDR2 YNNKEL (reference sequence). V lost 2 bases and J 1 base, leaving 8 bases between the germline ends. The CDR3 contains 14 residues. CDR3 residues: CASSQSGAQETQYF. The CDR3 DNA follows: TGTGCCAGCAGCCAATCCGGGGCCCAAGAGACCCAGTACTTC.

The chain couples TRBV19 to TRBJ1-2; the D is unclear. Trimming shortened V by 6 bases and J by 11 bases, and 25 bases separated the two germline ends. This CDR3 comprises 15 residues. The germline gives CDR1 LNHDA, CDR2 SQIVND (reference sequence). This CDR3 is CASRSPGPVTMGYTF. The CDR3 nucleotides read TGTGCCAGTAGGTCCCCAGGCCCCGTGACTATGGGGTACACCTTC.

This clonotype was detected only a few times. The CDR3 here is CASSSLRDNTGELFF. As DNA, the CDR3 is TGTGCCAGCAGCTCGTTACGAGATAACACCGGGGAGCTGTTTTTT. V usage is TRBV5-5 and J usage is TRBJ2-2; unclear D gene. Trimming left V 3 bases short and J 2 bases short, with 11 bases between. Germline V lookup: CDR1 SGHKS, CDR2 YYEKEE (reference sequence). CDR3 length: 15 residues.

The chain carries TRBV11-1 and TRBJ2-7; 9 bases match TRBD1. Germline CDR1 reads SGHAT; CDR2 reads FQDESV (reference sequence). This CDR3 contains 15 residues. V gave up 9 bases and J gave up 2 bases; unmatched junction bases: 11. Here the CDR3 reads CASSIRTGVPYEQYF. Written as DNA, the CDR3 is TGTGCCAGTAGTATTCGGACAGGGGTACCCTACGAGCAGTACTTC.

The gene calls are TRBV28 and TRBJ2-3; 9 nucleotides align to TRBD1. Germline V lookup: CDR1 MDHEN, CDR2 SYDVKM. J was trimmed by 4 bases and V by 2 bases; bases with no gene match: 7. The CDR3 consists of 16 residues. The CDR3 coding sequence is TGTGCCAGCAGTTTACAGGGACAGGGTTGGGCAGATACGCAGTATTTT. Its protein is CASSLQGQGWADTQYF.

The chain is built from TRBV18 and TRBJ1-2; tentatively, D is TRBD1 (6 bases). The V and J ends lost 4 bases and 2 bases respectively, with 14 bases between them. Germline CDR1 and CDR2: KGHSH and LQKENI. This CDR3 has 15 amino acids. CDR3 DNA: TGTGCCAGCTCACACCTACAGGGCGGGAACTATGGCTACACCTTC. Residues: CASSHLQGGNYGYTF.

This clonotype was observed a few times. Here the CDR3 reads CASSQDGSGNEQFF. Written as DNA, the CDR3 is TGTGCCAGCAGCCAAGACGGTAGCGGGAATGAGCAGTTCTTC. The chain combines TRBV4-2 with TRBJ2-1; TRBD2 aligns across 7 bases. V lost 0 bases to trimming and J lost 7 bases; unmatched junction nucleotides: 3. Germline V CDR1 and CDR2: LGHNA, YNFKEQ. CDR3 length equals 14 residues.

In this sample, this clonotype turned up many times. The chain employs TRBV2 and TRBJ1-1; 9 nucleotides match TRBD1. CDR1 and CDR2 (germline): SNHLY, FYNNEI. V gave up 5 bases and J gave up 1 base; unmatched junction bases: 8. The CDR3 spans 16 residues. The CDR3 reads CASSKDRGWANTEAFF. The CDR3 DNA is TGTGCCAGCAGTAAGGACAGGGGTTGGGCGAACACTGAAGCTTTCTTT.

This clonotype was seen ten or more times. This chain joins TRBV20-1 and TRBJ1-2; no reliable D call. CDR3 size: 12 residues. Germline V gives CDR1 DFQATT, CDR2 SNEGSKA (reference sequence). The V gene lost 3 bases and the J gene lost 2 bases, with 7 bases spanning the gap. The CDR3 loop reads CSASANNYGYTF. CDR3 in DNA: TGCAGTGCTAGCGCCAACAACTATGGCTACACCTTC.

This sequence joins TRBV4-2 and TRBJ2-3; the D gene is possibly TRBD2 (6 bases). CDR1 and CDR2 from the germline V gene are LGHNA and YNFKEQ. The length of the CDR3 is 14 residues. Trimming shortened V by 1 base and J by 3 bases, and 8 bases separated the two germline ends. The CDR3 bases are TGTGCCAGCAGCCAAGGTCGGGAGACAGATACGCAGTATTTT. Translated, it gives CASSQGRETDTQYF.

Many counts were recorded for this clonotype. The rearrangement joins TRBV5-1 to TRBJ2-2; D call uncertain. With 4 bases removed from V and 7 bases from J, the gap between germline ends came to 5 bases. Per the germline V gene, CDR1 is SGHRS and CDR2 is YFSETQ. This CDR3 has 11 amino acids. Written as DNA, the CDR3 is TGCGCCAGCAGCCCGGACGGGGAGCTGTTTTTT. This translates into CASSPDGELFF.

This clonotype came up many times. The CDR3 DNA reads as TGTGCCAGCAGAGCTCCTCACAGGGGGCTGGGGGATACGCAGTATTTT. Its translation is CASRAPHRGLGDTQYF. The chain uses TRBV11-2 and TRBJ2-3; 9 bases map to TRBD1. The germline V gene has CDR1 SGHAT and CDR2 FQNNGV. The V segment lost 6 bases and the J segment 6 bases; nucleotides outside the gene matches: 13. The CDR3 is made up of 16 amino acids.

This clonotype was counted a few times. This chain links TRBV29-1 with TRBJ1-2; D is undetermined. Trimming took 2 bases from V and 2 from J, leaving 9 bases between them. CDR1 SQVTM and CDR2 ANQGSEA come from the germline V gene. The CDR3 has 13 amino acids. CDR3 sequence (DNA): TGCAGCGTTGAAAGGGTGCAGAACTATGGCTACACCTTC. Translating gives CSVERVQNYGYTF.

This clonotype occurred a few times. The chain uses TRBV7-2 and TRBJ1-2; a weak D match, TRBD1 (6 bases). Trimming stripped 2 bases from V and 8 bases from J, with 15 bases between. Germline-derived CDR1 and CDR2 are SGHTA and FQGNSA. The CDR3 covers 14 residues. The CDR3 DNA reads TGTGCCAGCAGCTTATCCCCAGGGGCAGGAGGCTACACCTTC. Translating gives CASSLSPGAGGYTF.